The T cell receptor beta chain under discussion was sequenced for a study of blood T cell repertoires in COVID-19. Study summary: There were acute and convalescent COVID-19 samples, and they came from the United States, Italy and Spain. PBMCs, B-cell-depleted T cells, or T cells provided the cDNA or gDNA that made up the material.

In the original processing: Nucleated cell counts were estimated from reference gene primer amplification. Only in-frame clones appear in the TCRdb table, and some are missing; sequencing was by immunoSEQ multiplex PCR. Clone size and the V and J calls come from that table; the DNA yielded D and trimming. The sample comprises 15,000 to 20,000 clones, around nine tenths of which are singletons, and approximately 2.9% rests with the top ten. The clonotype comes from a human donor in a cohort sampled during active COVID-19. The source material was peripheral blood.

The CDR3 DNA follows: TGTGCCAGCAGGCCCGTGGGAGGGTCTGGAAACACCATATATTTT. Amino acid sequence: CASRPVGGSGNTIYF. The chain uses TRBV28 and TRBJ1-3; D unresolved. CDR1 is MDHEN, CDR2 SYDVKM, per germline. Trimming took 6 bases from V and 1 from J, leaving 13 bases between them. This CDR3 has 15 residues.